The source of this T cell receptor beta chain is a study of a mutant IDH1 vaccine in newly diagnosed glioma. Sequenced by immunoSEQ multiplex PCR; TCRdb stores in-frame clones only, minus some. The sample has about 38,000 clones, roughly 78% seen once. The CDR3 length is 17 residues. Germline CDR1 and CDR2: SGHTA and FQGNSA. V shed 1 base and J 5 bases; nucleotides not matched to a gene: 13. The time point was: baseline, week 1 (first vaccination visit). The treatment here: pre-vaccination baseline after standard-of-care therapy. Sequencing was performed on PBMCs, taken from a glioma patient treated with radiotherapy, temozolomide or both. The rearrangement joins TRBV7-2 to TRBJ1-1; TRBD1 matches 7 bases. This receptor was taken from a man in his forties or fifties with glioma. Some clones in this sample may be carry-over from other donors' samples. CDR3 residues: CASSLGIQGEVRTEAFF. CDR3 sequence (DNA): TGTGCCAGCAGCTTAGGGATTCAGGGGGAAGTAAGGACTGAAGCTTTCTTT.